The rows below give T cell receptor beta chains drawn from one sample of a study of T-cell reconstitution after alpha-beta-depleted transplantation in children. MiXCR was run by TCRdb on the PCR reads, yielding one entry per CDR3 protein. The repertoire has over 150,000 distinct CDR3 sequences, about 15% of them found once; the top ten carry over 10%. The specimen comprised PBMCs from the stem cell graft donor, sampled from the stem cell graft. These receptor sequences come from a human donor who donated a stem cell graft to a child with acute lymphoblastic leukemia. CDR3s include the opening cysteine and the closing phenylalanine or tryptophan. The D gene is left open where the match is weak. A clone size is listed for some rows: how often the clone was seen (once, few, many), or a class if it is expanded.

d_call,v_call,clone_size,j_call,cdr3_nt,cdr3_aa
TRBD1,TRBV27,many,TRBJ2-7,TGTGCCAGCAGGGACAGGGCGGAAGAGCAGTACTTC,CASRDRAEEQYF
TRBD1,TRBV25-1,many,TRBJ2-3,TGTGCCAGCAGTCTGCAGACAGGGAGTACAGATACGCAGTATTTT,CASSLQTGSTDTQYF
NA,TRBV5-1,many,TRBJ2-5,TGCGCCAGCAGCTCACGGACGGTGACGGTAGAGACCCAGTACTTC,CASSSRTVTVETQYF
TRBD2,TRBV7-9,many,TRBJ2-5,TGTGCCAGCAGCTTTTATGTAGCGGGCGAAGAGACCCAGTACTTC,CASSFYVAGEETQYF
NA,TRBV5-1,many,TRBJ1-2,TGCGCCAGCAGCTTGGGCATCCGGGCAAACTATGGCTACACCTTC,CASSLGIRANYGYTF
TRBD2,TRBV7-8,many,TRBJ2-3,TGTGCCAGCAGCTTACCCATTAGCGGGAGGCTACCAAGCACAGATACGCAGTATTTT,CASSLPISGRLPSTDTQYF
TRBD2,TRBV6-1,NA,TRBJ2-7,TGTGCCAGCAAGGTATCGGGGGGCTCCTACGAGCAGTACTTC,CASKVSGGSYEQYF
TRBD1,TRBV20-1,many,TRBJ1-1,TGCAGTGCTACGCTTCCCGGGACAGGGTCTTTGAAGGCTTTCTTT,CSATLPGTGSLKAFF
NA,TRBV27,large,TRBJ2-7,TGTGCCAGCAGTTTACGTGACACTAGCTACGAGCAGTACTTC,CASSLRDTSYEQYF
TRBD1,TRBV7-6,NA,TRBJ2-7,TGTGCCAGCAGCGACGGACAGGGGGGCTTCGAGCAGTACTTC,CASSDGQGGFEQYF
NA,TRBV19,few,TRBJ1-2,TGTGCCAGTAGTATAGATCGAGTGGGCTTTGGCTATGGCTACACCTTC,CASSIDRVGFGYGYTF
NA,TRBV4-2,many,TRBJ1-3,TGTGCCAGCAGCCCTCACTCCGGAAGAGGCTCTGGAAACACCATATATTTT,CASSPHSGRGSGNTIYF
TRBD1,TRBV7-9,few,TRBJ1-1,TGTGCCAGCAGCTCGACAGGGATCTTATTT,CASSSTGILF
TRBD2,TRBV5-1,few,TRBJ2-1,TGCGCCAGCAGCGTGGGACTAGCGGGAGTGGAGCAGTTCTTC,CASSVGLAGVEQFF
NA,TRBV10-2,few,TRBJ1-5,TGCGCCAGCAGGAATACCTTCACGCAGTACTCCAATCAGCCCCAGCATTTT,CASRNTFTQYSNQPQHF
NA,TRBV30,NA,TRBJ1-2,TGTGCCTGGAGTGCCGCGACGAGGCAGGGCTACACCTTC,CAWSAATRQGYTF
NA,TRBV12-3/TRBV12-4,many,TRBJ2-2,TGTGCCAGCAGGGAACGTCCCGGGGAGCTGTTTTTT,CASRERPGELFF
NA,TRBV5-6,many,TRBJ1-2,TGTGCCAGCAGCTTGGATTCGAGCTATGGCTACACCTTC,CASSLDSSYGYTF
NA,TRBV12-3/TRBV12-4,many,TRBJ2-1,TGTGCCAGCAGTTTAAGGGCGGGGTCATACAATGAGCAGTTCTTC,CASSLRAGSYNEQFF
TRBD2,TRBV9,few,TRBJ2-1,TGTGCCAGCAGCGTAGTCGTGGGGGGGTTAGACTACAATGAGCAGTTCTTC,CASSVVVGGLDYNEQFF
NA,TRBV20-1,many,TRBJ2-3,TGCAGTGCTAGAGATCGGAGGGGAAAGGCAGATACGCAGTATTTT,CSARDRRGKADTQYF
TRBD2,TRBV20-1,many,TRBJ2-3,TGCAGTGCAAACGAACTAGCGGGAGGGAGTCCAGATACGCAGTATTTT,CSANELAGGSPDTQYF
NA,TRBV24-1,many,TRBJ2-7,TGTGCCACCAGTGATTCCGGGACCCAAAAGAGGTACGAGCAGTACTTC,CATSDSGTQKRYEQYF
NA,TRBV9,many,TRBJ2-2,TGTGCCAGCAGCGTATGGCCGGACAACACCGGGGAGCTGTTTTTT,CASSVWPDNTGELFF
TRBD2,TRBV11-3,NA,TRBJ2-1,TGTGCCAGCAGCTCCGGGGGGAGACGTGAGCAGTTCTTC,CASSSGGRREQFF
NA,TRBV6-1,many,TRBJ2-7,TGTGCCAGCGGGAGACAGGGAGGCTACGAGCAGTACTTC,CASGRQGGYEQYF
NA,TRBV20-1,many,TRBJ2-7,TGCAGTGCTAGATCTCGGACAGAGTACGAGCAGTACTTC,CSARSRTEYEQYF
NA,TRBV30,few,TRBJ2-6,TGTGCCTGGAGTGTACCCGGAGCTGGGGCCAACGTCCTGACTTTC,CAWSVPGAGANVLTF